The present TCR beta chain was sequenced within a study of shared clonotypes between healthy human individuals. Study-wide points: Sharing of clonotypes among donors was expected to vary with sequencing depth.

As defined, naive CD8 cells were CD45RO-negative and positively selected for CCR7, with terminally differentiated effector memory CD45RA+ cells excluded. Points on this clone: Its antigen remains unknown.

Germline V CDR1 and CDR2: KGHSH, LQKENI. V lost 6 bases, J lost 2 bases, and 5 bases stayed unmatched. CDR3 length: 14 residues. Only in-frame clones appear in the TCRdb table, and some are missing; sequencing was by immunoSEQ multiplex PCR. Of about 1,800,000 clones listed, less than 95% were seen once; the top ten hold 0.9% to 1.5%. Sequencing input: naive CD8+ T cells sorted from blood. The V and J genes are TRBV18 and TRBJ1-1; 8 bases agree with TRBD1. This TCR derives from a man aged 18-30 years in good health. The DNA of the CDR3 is TGTGCCAGCTCGCTCGACAGGGGAAACACTGAAGCTTTCTTT. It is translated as CASSLDRGNTEAFF.